These 10 T cell receptor beta chains were sequenced from one sample in a study of beta chain features in type 1 diabetes. Study results and limitations: Within each of all four CD4+ subsets, Type 1 diabetes patients had TCRB CDR3s that were moderately but significantly shorter.

The antigens for these receptors are not known. Since all of the isolated RNA was reverse transcribed, expressed TCRB transcripts were what got sequenced. The table came from immunoSEQ multiplex PCR; TCRdb's copy has only in-frame clones and leaves some out. Among around 250,000 clones listed, more than 11% were seen once. The sample consisted of naive CD4+ T cells from blood. Source of these receptors: a man aged 25 to 40 with type 1 diabetes.

As to this clone: The germline gene is not matched at one end of the junction; a read error may be the cause. This rearrangement joins TRBV7-7 to TRBJ1-1; D is ambiguous. Per germline, CDR1 SSHAT and CDR2 FNYEAQ (reference sequence). This CDR3 contains 13 residues. The chain's CDR3 is CASSANMNTEAFF. CDR3 nucleotides: TGTGCTAGCAGCGCAAACATGAACACTGAAGCTTTCTTT. The full variable domain, completed using reference TRBV7-7 and TRBJ1-1, is GAGVSQSPRYKVTKRGQDVTLRCDPISSHATLYWYQQALGQGPEFLTYFNYEAQPDKSGLPSDRFSAERPEGSISTLTIQRTEQRDSAMYRCASSANMNTEAFFGQGTRLTVV.

This chain connects TRBV14 to TRBJ2-5; no definite D call. The CDR3 has 14 amino acids. Germline V gene data show CDR1 as SGHDN and CDR2 as FVKESK. Trimming left V 0 bases short and J 2 bases short, with 7 bases between. CDR3 residues: CASSQENLQETQYF. CDR3 in DNA: TGTGCCAGCAGCCAAGAGAACTTACAAGAGACCCAGTACTTC. Variable domain in full (rest from reference TRBV14 and TRBJ2-5): EAGVTQFPSHSVIEKGQTVTLRCDPISGHDNLYWYRRVMGKEIKFLLHFVKESKQDESGMPNNRFLAERTGGTYSTLKVQPAELEDSGVYFCASSQENLQETQYFGPGTRLLVL.

This chain connects TRBV7-9 to TRBJ2-5; possibly TRBD1 for D (6 bases). V was cut by 3 bases and J by 6 bases, with 23 bases left in between. The CDR3 loop spans 17 amino acids. Germline assignment: CDR1 SEHNR and CDR2 FQNEAQ (reference sequence). The CDR3 DNA reads TGTGCCAGCAGCTTTTTCAGGGGTAATTACGGTTCACAGACCCAGTACTTC. This sequence encodes CASSFFRGNYGSQTQYF.

A word on this clone: At the DNA level, this CDR3 is encoded by other sequences in the same sample as well. The chain joins TRBV20-1 to TRBJ1-1, with TRBD1 matching over 8 bases. The CDR3 spans 11 residues. The germline V gene encodes CDR1 DFQATT and CDR2 SNEGSKA (reference sequence). The V and J ends lost 6 bases and 4 bases, in that order; junction bases with no gene match: 1. The CDR3 reads CSATGGTEAFF. The CDR3 coding sequence is TGCAGTGCCACAGGGGGCACTGAAGCTTTCTTT.

The chain recombines TRBV5-1 with TRBJ1-5; TRBD1 is a possible D gene (6 bases). CDR1 is SGHRS and CDR2 is YFSETQ in the germline V gene. This CDR3 spans 15 amino acids. The germline V and J ends were trimmed by 5 bases and 1 base, with 13 bases remaining between them. The CDR3 spells CASREGGASNQPQHF. The CDR3, as DNA: TGCGCCAGCAGAGAAGGGGGGGCGAGCAATCAGCCCCAGCATTTT.

This clone appeared a few times. The chain couples TRBV29-1 to TRBJ1-1; TRBD1 matches 10 bases. The ends lost 6 bases at V and 5 bases at J; junction bases unmatched: 6. Germline V gene data show CDR1 as SQVTM and CDR2 as ANQGSEA. CDR3 length: 13 amino acids. The CDR3 DNA follows: TGCAGCGTGAGACAGGGGGCAAGTACTGAAGCTTTCTTT. It is translated as CSVRQGASTEAFF.

The V call is TRBV7-9, the J call TRBJ2-1; 14 nucleotides agree with TRBD2. The germline CDR1 and CDR2 sequences are SEHNR and FQNEAQ (reference sequence). CDR3 size: 16 residues. V lost 5 bases to trimming and J lost 8 bases; unmatched junction nucleotides: 8. The chain's CDR3 is CASSPGLAGEIDEQFF. The CDR3, as DNA: TGTGCCAGCAGCCCGGGACTAGCGGGAGAGATCGATGAGCAGTTCTTC. The full variable domain, with the rest looked up from reference TRBV7-9 and TRBJ2-1, is DTGVSQNPRHKITKRGQNVTFRCDPISEHNRLYWYRQTLGQGPEFLTYFQNEAQLEKSRLLSDRFSAERPKGSFSTLEIQRTEQGDSAMYLCASSPGLAGEIDEQFFGPGTRLTVL.

This clone was observed a few times. This rearrangement joins TRBV30 to TRBJ2-1, with 10 bases matching TRBD2. Germline V gene data show CDR1 as GTSNPN and CDR2 as SVGIG (reference sequence). V lost 1 base and J lost 2; bases outside the gene matches: 8. The CDR3 totals 17 residues. In DNA, the CDR3 is TGTGCCTGGAGTGGAGGGGCCGGACTAGCGGCCTACAATGAGCAGTTCTTC. Translation gives CAWSGGAGLAAYNEQFF.

V gene TRBV5-1 combines with J gene TRBJ2-5; TRBD1 matches at 10 bases. The CDR3 loop spans 19 amino acids. Germline V CDR1 and CDR2: SGHRS, YFSETQ. Losses at the gene ends were 3 bases for V and 1 base for J; bases not matched to a gene: 15. CDR3 in DNA: TGCGCCAGCAGCTGGGACTTATCCGGGACAGGGGCCGCCCAAGAGACCCAGTACTTC. Translation: CASSWDLSGTGAAQETQYF.

The V and J genes are TRBV9 and TRBJ1-1, with D maybe TRBD1 (6 bases). The V end was cut by 3 bases, the J end by 7 bases, with 16 bases between. This CDR3 contains 14 residues. CDR1 and CDR2 from the germline V gene are SGDLS and YYNGEE. The DNA of the CDR3 is TGTGCCAGCAGCGCACAGGGCTTTCTCGGTGAAGCTTTCTTT. It yields the protein CASSAQGFLGEAFF. The whole variable domain, remainder taken from reference TRBV9 and TRBJ1-1, is DSGVTQTPKHLITATGQRVTLRCSPRSGDLSVYWYQQSLDQGLQFLIQYYNGEERAKGNILERFSAQQFPDLHSELNLSSLELGDSALYFCASSAQGFLGEAFFGQGTRLTVV.